A selection of T cell receptor beta chains follows, all from one sample in a study of blood T cell repertoires in COVID-19. Method: immunoSEQ multiplex PCR; TCRdb's copy keeps in-frame clones and lacks some. The table lists under 350,000 clones, around 87% of them singletons. Sequenced input: peripheral blood. The receptors shown here come from a man aged 65 to 79 with acute or convalescent COVID-19. The CDR3 runs from the conserved cysteine through the conserved F or W. The order of the fields is D gene, V gene, J gene, clone size, CDR3 protein, CDR3 DNA. D genes are given only for firm matches. Not all rows give a size; the values are once, few, many and, for expanded clones, a class.

-	TRBV28	TRBJ1-3	-	CASSLVWGTHGNTIYF	TGTGCCAGCAGTTTAGTGTGGGGCACACATGGAAACACCATATATTTT
TRBD2	TRBV4-3	TRBJ2-5	-	CASSLSTGTSGVQETQYF	TGCGCCAGCAGCCTCTCGACCGGGACTAGCGGGGTACAAGAGACCCAGTACTTC
TRBD1	TRBV18	TRBJ2-6	-	CASSSPGQGANVLTF	TGTGCCAGCTCATCCCCGGGACAGGGGGCCAACGTCCTGACTTTC
-	TRBV6-5	TRBJ2-3	-	CASRIRVTDTQYF	TGTGCCAGCAGAATCAGGGTTACAGATACGCAGTATTTT
-	TRBV30	TRBJ1-2	-	CASVEAANYGYTF	TGTGCCTCCGTTGAGGCAGCTAACTATGGCTACACCTTC
TRBD1	TRBV19	TRBJ1-2	-	CASSLTGAGNYGYTF	TGTGCCAGTAGTTTAACAGGGGCCGGGAACTATGGCTACACCTTC
-	TRBV24-1	TRBJ2-5	-	CATSDWTNQETQYF	TGTGCCACCAGTGATTGGACAAATCAAGAGACCCAGTACTTC
TRBD2	TRBV28	TRBJ2-7	-	CASRSSGSPYEQYF	TGTGCCAGCAGAAGTAGCGGGAGTCCCTACGAGCAGTACTTC
TRBD1	TRBV4-3	TRBJ1-2	-	CASSRNRGEYGYTF	TGCGCCAGCAGCCGAAACAGGGGGGAATATGGCTACACCTTC
TRBD1	TRBV4-3	TRBJ1-6	-	CASSAGTGLNSPLHF	TGCGCCAGCAGCGCAGGGACAGGGTTGAATTCACCCCTCCACTTT
-	TRBV5-1	TRBJ1-2	-	CASSFEGSRDGYTF	TGCGCCAGCAGCTTTGAGGGAAGTAGGGATGGCTACACCTTC
TRBD1	TRBV30	TRBJ1-4	-	CAWTPDRGSEKLFF	TGTGCCTGGACCCCGGACAGGGGAAGTGAAAAACTGTTTTTT
TRBD1	TRBV6-5	TRBJ2-5	-	CASRRQGGRETQYF	TGTGCCAGCAGACGACAGGGGGGTAGGGAGACCCAGTACTTC
TRBD1	TRBV10-1	TRBJ2-7	-	CASWGQGHYEQYF	TGCGCCAGCTGGGGACAGGGCCACTACGAGCAGTACTTC
TRBD2	TRBV19	TRBJ2-1	-	CASSTKLGLAGGNEQFF	TGTGCCAGTAGTACAAAATTGGGACTAGCGGGGGGGAATGAGCAGTTCTTC
-	TRBV2	TRBJ1-2	-	CASSGGRVRPLLNYGYTF	TGTGCCAGCAGTGGTGGGAGGGTCCGGCCCCTCCTTAACTATGGCTACACCTTC
-	TRBV11-2	TRBJ2-3	few	CASSLGQYQDTQYF	TGTGCCAGCAGCTTAGGACAGTACCAGGATACGCAGTATTTT
TRBD1	TRBV7-2	TRBJ2-7	-	CASSDGETGPYEQYF	TGTGCCAGCAGTGATGGTGAGACAGGGCCCTACGAGCAGTACTTC
-	TRBV29-1	TRBJ2-2	-	CSVESRNTGELFF	TGCAGCGTTGAATCGAGAAACACCGGGGAGCTGTTTTTT
TRBD1	TRBV18	TRBJ1-6	-	CASSQDPTGRSSPLHF	TGTGCCAGCTCACAAGACCCGACAGGGCGAAGCTCACCCCTCCACTTT
-	TRBV5-6	TRBJ1-5	-	CASSWGGQPQHF	TGTGCCAGCAGCTGGGGAGGTCAGCCCCAGCATTTT
-	TRBV3-1/TRBV3-2	TRBJ1-2	-	CASSFRGGNGYTF	TGTGCCAGCAGCTTCCGCGGGGGAAACGGCTACACCTTC
-	TRBV29-1	TRBJ1-5	-	CSVKDINQPQHF	TGCAGCGTTAAGGACATTAATCAGCCCCAGCATTTT
TRBD2	TRBV28	TRBJ2-7	few	CASSSLAENFYEQYF	TGTGCCAGCAGTTCACTAGCGGAAAATTTCTACGAGCAGTACTTC
TRBD2	TRBV29-1	TRBJ2-5	once	CSVVSGSETQYF	TGCAGCGTCGTTAGCGGGAGTGAGACCCAGTACTTC
TRBD1	TRBV7-9	TRBJ1-2	-	CASSLEGTGSYGYTF	TGTGCCAGCAGCTTAGAGGGGACAGGTTCTTATGGCTACACCTTC
TRBD1	TRBV20-1	TRBJ2-1	-	CSASRDRAGDEQFF	TGCAGTGCTAGTAGGGACAGGGCGGGCGATGAGCAGTTCTTC
-	TRBV18	TRBJ1-4	once	CASSPRQGDNEKLFF	TGTGCCAGCTCACCTCGCCAGGGCGATAACGAAAAACTGTTTTTT
TRBD1	TRBV6-2/TRBV6-3	TRBJ2-7	-	CASSSPGQSTYEQYF	TGTGCCAGCAGTTCCCCGGGACAGAGCACCTACGAGCAGTACTTC
-	TRBV28	TRBJ1-2	-	CASSLQVVNYGYTF	TGTGCCAGCAGTTTGCAGGTAGTGAACTATGGCTACACCTTC
TRBD2	TRBV7-2	TRBJ2-7	-	CASSSIPGLARTYEQYF	TGTGCCAGCAGCTCAATCCCGGGACTAGCCCGAACCTACGAGCAGTACTTC
-	TRBV7-9	TRBJ2-2	-	CASSFSDTGELFF	TGTGCCAGCAGCTTCTCAGACACCGGGGAGCTGTTTTTT
-	TRBV2	TRBJ1-2	-	CASSEGGGGYTF	TGTGCCAGCAGTGAAGGAGGAGGAGGCTACACCTTC
-	TRBV6-2/TRBV6-3	TRBJ1-1	-	CASSGGVRRGTEAFF	TGTGCCAGCAGTGGCGGAGTTCGTCGGGGGACTGAAGCTTTCTTT
-	TRBV2	TRBJ1-5	-	CASSDREGNQPQHF	TGTGCCAGCAGTGACAGGGAGGGCAATCAGCCCCAGCATTTT